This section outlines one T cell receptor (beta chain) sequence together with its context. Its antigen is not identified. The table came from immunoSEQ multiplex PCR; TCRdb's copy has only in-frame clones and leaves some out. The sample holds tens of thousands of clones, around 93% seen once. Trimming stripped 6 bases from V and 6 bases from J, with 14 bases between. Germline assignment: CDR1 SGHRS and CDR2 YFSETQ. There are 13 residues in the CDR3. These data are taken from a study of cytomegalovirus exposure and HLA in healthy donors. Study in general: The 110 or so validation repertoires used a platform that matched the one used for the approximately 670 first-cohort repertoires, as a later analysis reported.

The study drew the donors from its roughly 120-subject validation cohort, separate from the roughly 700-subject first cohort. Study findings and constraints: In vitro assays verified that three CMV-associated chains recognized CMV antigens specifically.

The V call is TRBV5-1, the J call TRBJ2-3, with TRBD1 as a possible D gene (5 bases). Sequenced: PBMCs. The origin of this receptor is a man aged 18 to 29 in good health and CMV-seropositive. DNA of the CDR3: TGCGCCAGCACCGATCAGGGCGCGGATACGCAGTATTTT. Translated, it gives CASTDQGADTQYF.